These T cell receptor beta chains were read from a single sample in a study of CD8+CD57+ T cells in acquired aplastic anemia. One entry per CDR3 protein, called by TCRdb with MiXCR from the reads. The sample records a few hundred thousand distinct CDR3 sequences, approximately 57% being singletons. The sample consisted of sorted CD4+, CD8+, or CD8+CD57+ T cells (not recorded which) from PBMCs. These TCRs come from a human donor with aplastic anemia. Both conserved end residues are part of each CDR3.

CDR3 length: 13
J gene: TRBJ1-4
V gene: TRBV20-1
CDR3 protein: CSARVATNEKLFF

CDR3 length: 15
J gene: TRBJ2-3
V gene: TRBV5-1
CDR3 protein: CASSSTGTSVDEQYF

CDR3 length: 15
J gene: TRBJ2-1
V gene: TRBV19
CDR3 protein: CASSIAGRAFNEQFF

CDR3 length: 11
J gene: TRBJ2-7
V gene: TRBV6-1
CDR3 protein: CATLDGGEQYF

CDR3 length: 12
J gene: TRBJ2-7
V gene: TRBV5-8
CDR3 protein: CASRHDSYEQYF

CDR3 length: 17
J gene: TRBJ2-1
V gene: TRBV12-3/TRBV12-4
CDR3 protein: CASSLGQLAGGPTEQFF

CDR3 length: 13
J gene: TRBJ2-5
V gene: TRBV5-1
CDR3 protein: CASSVPGEETQYF

CDR3 length: 14
J gene: TRBJ2-7
V gene: TRBV13
CDR3 protein: CASSLSGSFYEQYF

CDR3 length: 14
J gene: TRBJ1-1
V gene: TRBV10-3
CDR3 protein: CAISSQGGGTEAFF

CDR3 length: 12
J gene: TRBJ1-3
V gene: TRBV20-1
CDR3 protein: CSASLGGNTIYF

CDR3 length: 15
J gene: TRBJ2-5
V gene: TRBV7-6
CDR3 protein: CASGSWTGAQETQCF

CDR3 length: 14
J gene: TRBJ2-3
V gene: TRBV7-9
CDR3 protein: CASSQPERGDTQYF

CDR3 length: 15
J gene: TRBJ2-5
V gene: TRBV7-8
CDR3 protein: CASSLWREVGETQYF

CDR3 length: 13
J gene: TRBJ2-6
V gene: TRBV7-3
CDR3 protein: CASSMDRGTVLTF

CDR3 length: 14
J gene: TRBJ2-3
V gene: TRBV2
CDR3 protein: CASRRGTSGNTQYF

CDR3 length: 17
J gene: TRBJ2-5
V gene: TRBV25-1
CDR3 protein: CASSRLAGAPSFETQYF

CDR3 length: 12
J gene: TRBJ2-1
V gene: TRBV15
CDR3 protein: CATSNRRAEQFF

CDR3 length: 11
J gene: TRBJ1-4
V gene: TRBV29-1
CDR3 protein: CSVVQNEKLFF

CDR3 length: 17
J gene: TRBJ2-6
V gene: TRBV2
CDR3 protein: CASNFRHRRAGANVLTF

CDR3 length: 17
J gene: TRBJ2-4
V gene: TRBV3-1
CDR3 protein: CASSQGWGQFGKNIQYF

CDR3 length: 13
J gene: TRBJ2-7
V gene: TRBV20-1
CDR3 protein: CSARPADSYEQYF

CDR3 length: 14
J gene: TRBJ2-5
V gene: TRBV11-3
CDR3 protein: CASSFTRGSETQYF

CDR3 length: 15
J gene: TRBJ2-1
V gene: TRBV20-1
CDR3 protein: CSAGTGTRSYNEQFF

CDR3 length: 17
J gene: TRBJ2-2
V gene: TRBV6-5
CDR3 protein: CASSYSRQGAINGELFF

CDR3 length: 14
J gene: TRBJ2-4
V gene: TRBV12-3/TRBV12-4
CDR3 protein: CASSRGGAKNIQYF

CDR3 length: 16
J gene: TRBJ2-7
V gene: TRBV4-3
CDR3 protein: CASSQSAGAIGYEQYF

CDR3 length: 11
J gene: TRBJ2-1
V gene: TRBV24-1
CDR3 protein: CATSDGPRQFF

CDR3 length: 15
J gene: TRBJ1-3
V gene: TRBV7-9
CDR3 protein: CASSFGGDRPSTLGF

CDR3 length: 16
J gene: TRBJ1-2
V gene: TRBV5-1
CDR3 protein: CASSSNSGQIGYGYTF

CDR3 length: 15
J gene: TRBJ1-5
V gene: TRBV7-9
CDR3 protein: CASSLVGYSNQPQHF

CDR3 length: 15
J gene: TRBJ2-7
V gene: TRBV7-6
CDR3 protein: CASSLTDDLSYEQYF

CDR3 length: 13
J gene: TRBJ1-2
V gene: TRBV14
CDR3 protein: CASSQDQGSGYTF

CDR3 length: 15
J gene: TRBJ2-5
V gene: TRBV7-9
CDR3 protein: CASSSGGDPQETQYF

CDR3 length: 20
J gene: TRBJ1-2
V gene: TRBV2
CDR3 protein: CASSEARGQGSVRRSDGYAF

CDR3 length: 17
J gene: TRBJ2-7
V gene: TRBV15
CDR3 protein: CATSRDETSGKLYEQYF

CDR3 length: 14
J gene: TRBJ1-5
V gene: TRBV11-2
CDR3 protein: CASSLDLTNQPQHF

CDR3 length: 17
J gene: TRBJ2-3
V gene: TRBV11-3
CDR3 protein: CASSPGLAGVGTDTQYF